Shown below are 13 T cell receptor beta chains from a single sample sequenced in a study of blood T cells in healthy people across ages. The use of a sample-barcoded 5' primer and a J-beta primer mix characterized a second PCR of roughly 6 to 11 cycles. TCRdb re-called the 5' RACE reads with MiXCR, one entry per CDR3 protein. The data show roughly 1.6 million distinct CDR3 sequences, with about 35% seen just once and about 11% held by the top ten. Source material: blood. Receptors were obtained from a woman aged 25 to 39 in good health.

A remark on this clonotype: The CDR3 ends on some other residue instead of the conserved phenylalanine or tryptophan, so this is likely a read error. The gene calls are TRBV29-1 and TRBJ2-7; 11 bases are a match to TRBD1. V was clipped by 5 bases and J by 1 base; unmatched bases: 7. Germline V gene lookup returns CDR1 SQVTM and CDR2 ANQGSEA. This CDR3 comprises 15 residues. In nucleotides, the CDR3 is TGCAGCGTTTTCGGGGGACAGGGGGTTTCCTACGAGCAGTACTGC. Protein product: CSVFGGQGVSYEQYC.

The table lists this clonotype with a few counts. The CDR3 bases are TGCAGTGCTAGAGATTATTGGGGAGCCTTCTCGTACGAGCAGTACTTC. This codes for CSARDYWGAFSYEQYF. The gene calls are TRBV20-1 and TRBJ2-5; D might be TRBD2 (5 bases). The closer fit of TRBJ2-7 to the DNA end suggests the J call may be wrong. The CDR3 is made up of 16 amino acids. The germline V gene encodes CDR1 DFQATT and CDR2 SNEGSKA (reference sequence).

CDR3 protein: CASSLDRVRSQPQHF. CDR3 DNA: TGTGCCAGCAGCTTAGACAGGGTGCGAAGTCAGCCCCAGCATTTT. The V and J genes are TRBV2 and TRBJ1-5; 7 nucleotides match TRBD1. Trimming removed 6 bases from V and 6 bases from J; junction bases left unmatched: 11. This CDR3 is 15 amino acids long. CDR1 is SNHLY and CDR2 is FYNNEI in the germline V gene.

The V and J genes are TRBV6-8 and TRBJ2-7; 7 bases map to TRBD1. Germline CDR1 reads MNHGY; CDR2 reads SAAAGT. The trim removed 2 bases at V and 3 bases at J, leaving 10 bases unmatched. The CDR3 has 16 amino acids. The CDR3 DNA reads as TGTGCCAGCAGTTACACCGGTCGGGACAGCCTCTACGAGCAGTACTTC. This sequence encodes CASSYTGRDSLYEQYF.

This clonotype was seen only a few times. J is TRBJ1-2 and V is TRBV21-1; TRBD1, as called in the table, went unchecked against the DNA. TRBV21-1 is listed as a pseudogene. This CDR3 spans 14 amino acids. This CDR3 reads CASSKWAGGFGYTF. DNA for the CDR3: TGTGCCAGCAGCAAATGGGCAGGGGGCTTTGGCTACACCTTC.

As concerns this clonotype: A read error is likely, as this CDR3 ends without the conserved phenylalanine or tryptophan. This sequence joins TRBV5-1 and TRBJ2-7; D tentatively fits TRBD1 or TRBD2 (5 bases each). Trimming removed 3 bases from V and 2 bases from J, with 12 bases in between. This CDR3 region has 14 residues. Germline V lookup: CDR1 SGHRS, CDR2 YFSETQ. CDR3 in amino acids: CASSSMPGPYEQYI. The DNA of the CDR3 is TGCGCCAGCAGCTCAATGCCGGGGCCCTACGAGCAGTACATC.

This clonotype has more than one count but fewer than ten. This chain links TRBV6-2 or TRBV6-3 with TRBJ1-5; 9 positions agree with TRBD1. V was pared by 8 bases and J by 10 bases, with 6 bases of the junction left unmatched. In germline, CDR1 is MNHEY, CDR2 SVGEGT. The CDR3 spans 12 residues. The CDR3 here is CASRDRDRPQHF. The DNA of the CDR3 is TGTGCCAGCCGGGACAGGGATCGACCCCAGCATTTT.

This clonotype was seen only a few times. The chain combines TRBV4-1 with TRBJ2-3, with TRBD2 matching 9 bases. The CDR3 spans 15 residues. In germline, CDR1 is MGHRA, CDR2 YSYEKL. V was clipped by 2 bases and J by 6 bases; unmatched bases: 6. As DNA, the CDR3 is TGCGCCAGCAGCCAACTCGCGGGGGGGATGGATACGCAGTATTTT. This codes for CASSQLAGGMDTQYF.

This sequence joins TRBV5-6 and TRBJ2-5; TRBD2 matches 8 bases. The J call is uncertain, as TRBJ2-7 better fits the DNA end. From germline, CDR1 is SGHDT and CDR2 YYEEEE. This CDR3 contains 15 residues. The DNA for the CDR3 is TGTGCCAGCAGCCACATATCGGGGGGGACCTACGAGCAGTACTTC. It yields the protein CASSHISGGTYEQYF.

The genes are TRBV4-1 and TRBJ2-5, with TRBD1 matching 9 bases. Germline V lookup: CDR1 MGHRA, CDR2 YSYEKL. V lost 4 bases to trimming and J lost 2 bases; unmatched junction nucleotides: 11. The CDR3 runs 17 residues. CDR3 DNA: TGCGCCAGCAGCCGTGCGGGACAGGGAGGACTGCAAGAGACCCAGTACTTC. Residues: CASSRAGQGGLQETQYF.

The V call is TRBV2, the J call TRBJ2-1, with D perhaps assigned TRBD1 or TRBD2 (5 bases each). This CDR3 spans 16 amino acids. The germline V gene encodes CDR1 SNHLY and CDR2 FYNNEI. V was shortened by 8 bases and J by 0 bases, with 17 bases between the two germline ends. The CDR3: CASVSGRTSSYNEQFF. The CDR3 coding sequence is TGTGCCAGCGTTTCAGGGAGAACAAGCTCCTACAATGAGCAGTTCTTC.

This chain connects TRBV4-1 to TRBJ2-6; 10 bases match TRBD1. Germline V lookup: CDR1 MGHRA, CDR2 YSYEKL. With V trimmed by 3 bases and J by 0 bases, 17 bases remained unmatched. The CDR3 length is 22 residues. The CDR3 bases are TGCGCCAGCAGCCACCAACCTGAAGCGGGGACAGGGGTTATCTCTGGGGCCAACGTCCTGACTTTC. This codes for CASSHQPEAGTGVISGANVLTF.

This chain connects TRBV7-2 to TRBJ2-7; either TRBD1 or TRBD2 may supply D (5 bases each). V dropped 2 bases and J dropped 6 bases, with 17 bases sitting between them. Germline values: CDR1 SGHTA, CDR2 FQGNSA. The CDR3 sequence is 15 residues long. The CDR3 bases are TGTGCCAGCAGCTTAAGAGGGGTGGGGGTCGGCGAGCAGTACTTC. It is translated as CASSLRGVGVGEQYF.